This paragraph reports one TCR beta chain. What antigen it recognizes has not been identified. No base quality information exists; no much larger clone differs at one position. The library relied on the immunoSEQ multiplex PCR assay. A mixture of 60 forward primers for TCR Vbeta segments and 13 reverse primers for TCR Jbeta segments was used in the multiplex PCR. Amplification of the CDR3 region of rearranged TCR beta genes was performed with a multiplex PCR assay on genomic DNA. The Illumina HiSeq System was used to sequence the amplified TCR beta libraries as 87-base-pair reads. In the paper's pipeline: A later analysis tallied roughly 78 million unique TCR beta chains across the 666 repertoires, and around 10 million of those chains were shared by two or more donors. Raw reads were error-corrected and collapsed into unique sequences with a nearest-neighbor algorithm that merged closely related sequences to remove PCR and sequencing errors. V, D and J gene segments were assigned by aligning CDR3 sequences to IMGT reference sequences. For a sequence to be retained, at least a six-nucleotide match to both a V gene segment and a J gene segment was required. Rearrangements were classified as productive when the CDR3 lacked stop codons and remained in frame with V and J, and all other rearrangements were classified as non-productive. CDR3 was defined according to IMGT convention as the region running from the second conserved V-encoded cysteine to the conserved J-encoded phenylalanine. The earlier analysis of 500 to 600 of the donors excluded sequences that lacked an unambiguous match to a single V gene segment. In an earlier analysis of roughly 600 of the donors, a V segment was called functional when productive rearrangements were above 56.7%, and segregating when the standard deviation between donors exceeded 5%. A statistical classification framework was built for diagnosing cytomegalovirus status from the catalog of TCR beta chain sequences. In a later analysis, TCR nucleotide sequences were compared against IMGT/GENE-DB human TR gene sequences so that V and J genes could be assigned. A later analysis assigned CDR3 sequences and most-parsimonious VDJ recombination scenarios with the TCRdist pipeline. In a later analysis, each TCR beta chain was defined by its CDR3 amino acid sequence together with its V-gene family, and reads without a unique V-gene family were excluded. As a way to deal with suspected cross-contamination and a sequencing artifact, a later analysis dropped hundreds of nucleotide sequences that were highly shared and had low generation probability. In a later analysis, a clonal expansion index was calculated for each public chain from normalized within-repertoire ranks of inferred template counts. Generation probabilities in a later analysis came from a VDJ recombination model fitted to out-of-frame rearrangements, and those results were checked against IGoR. In a later analysis, TCR-TCR, TCR-HLA and TCR-CMV co-occurrence was scored with hypergeometric tests, and a repertoire-size bias correction was applied to TCR pairs. In a later analysis, false discovery rates were estimated by permuting HLA or CMV assignments 20 times. In a later analysis, co-occurring TCRs were grouped using DBSCAN, with TCRdist sequence similarity added in when clustering inside HLA-allele-positive subsets. Repertoires with fewer than 30,000 or more than 120,000 public chains, plus five repertoires with anomalous nucleotide sharing, were excluded from co-occurrence clustering. TCRdb's version of the immuneACCESS table is confined to in-frame rearrangements and falls short of the full clone set. An unresolved V gene accounts for under half of the shortfall where checked; the remainder is of unknown origin. From that table come the V and J calls and clone size; the DNA was used to work out D and trimming. This sample holds 150,000 to 200,000 clones; about 80% were observed only once. The top ten hold around an eighth of the sample.

This entry is derived from a study of cytomegalovirus exposure and HLA in healthy donors (dated by TCRdb to 2015 to 2018). At the level of the whole study: According to an earlier analysis of 587 of the donors, 150 million to 200 million T cells yielded 117 million unique TCR beta sequences and around 300 Gb of sequence data. The later analysis used no new phenotypic data to find candidate immune exposures, relying instead on TCR beta sequences and their occurrence across donors. Both class I and class II loci were covered by HLA typing, at four-digit resolution. On average, roughly 250,000 unique TCR beta nucleotide sequences were sequenced per donor among several hundred genotyped donors of the cohort, with 15% to 20% of those sequences being non-productive. In a later analysis, previously published TCR beta repertoires from hundreds of donors were re-analyzed and high-resolution HLA genotyping was added so that TCR occurrence patterns could be studied. The study was designed to test whether signatures of past pathogen exposure could be identified by cataloging public T cell receptors. All discovery cohort repertoires had been generated using a single sequencing platform. The study combined high-throughput TCR immunosequencing, statistical association of individual TCRs with disease status, and machine learning to predict cytomegalovirus infection status. Donor age, sex, ethnicity and CMV serostatus were compiled together with the repertoire data. Roughly 300 gigabases of sequencing data and roughly 81 million unique TCR sequences made up an early release that covered several hundred HLA-typed donors. To decide whether each TCR beta V gene segment behaved as functional or pseudogenic, an earlier analysis of nearly 600 of the donors relied on high-throughput TCR beta sequencing. Typing coverage differed by locus: A, B, C, DRB1 and DQB1 were typed in roughly 629-630 donors, DQA1 in 500 to 550, DPA1 in 600 to 610, and DPB1 in 450 to 490. A later genetic analysis took genome-wide SNP genotypes for about 55% of the 666 donors and used that subset as a discovery cohort. In addition to the first cohort of 650 to 800 subjects, a separate validation cohort of under 150 different subjects was used. The genetic ancestry cluster associated with self-reported Caucasian donors included approximately 85% of the 398 genotyped donors. Five DR-DQ haplotypes were treated as single units for association and clustering because of strong linkage in the cohort. The study used immunosequencing to profile the T cell repertoires of more than 650 subjects and linked those repertoires to cytomegalovirus serostatus.

The cohort consisted of 666 healthy bone marrow donors. All cohort members were sampled while nominally healthy, although unrecorded immune exposures were likely present. The donor tested CMV seronegative and was one of the 352 seronegative cohort members. A peripheral blood sample was provided by each donor, and peripheral blood mononuclear cells were used for TCR beta sequencing. The Qiagen DNeasy Blood Extraction Kit was used to extract genomic DNA from the blood cell samples. Overall study outcomes, separate from this receptor: The presence/absence analyses assumed that sequencing depth was roughly uniform across donors, and that assumption may not be true. Linkage disequilibrium might explain the correlated functional status among segregating V segments, but an unknown experimental factor could not be excluded. In a later analysis, HLA-associated TCR beta chains were found to be more clonally expanded and to have lower generation probabilities than equally common non-associated chains. According to a later analysis, most CMV-associated TCR beta chains appeared to be HLA-restricted, and the HLA associations seemed to be driven largely by CMV exposure. The study gave a list of over 150 TCR beta chains associated with cytomegalovirus. Assigning TCR associations to individual alleles was difficult when HLA alleles, especially DR and DQ, strongly co-occurred. The only immune exposure information available for the cohort was CMV serostatus. The classifier was reported to diagnose cytomegalovirus status with high specificity and sensitivity in both the original cohort and the validation cohort. This cohort had only TCR beta chains sequenced, and the lack of alpha or paired-chain data limited which features could be detected. A further reported finding was that TCR beta sequences accurately predicted the HLA-A and HLA-B alleles for most subjects in the first cohort. A few of the identified cytomegalovirus-associated TCR beta chains were confirmed in vitro to be specific for cytomegalovirus antigens. The authors suggested that the approach could potentially be generalized to other disease states and immunological phenotypes. An association between a missense DCLRE1C variant and V-gene and J-gene trimming of TCR beta chains was found in a later genetic analysis and replicated in an independent cohort. An earlier analysis of around 540 of the donors showed that most TCR beta V segments appeared in productive rearrangements either about 87% or about 30% of the time, which broadly matched IMGT annotations. A later analysis reported that several top co-occurrence clusters appeared linked to parvovirus B19, influenza, CMV and Epstein-Barr virus. While some public TCRs were present in many individuals, most TCR sequences turned up only very rarely across donors. The earlier analysis of nearly 600 of the donors excluded approximately 17 rarely observed V segments, including chromosome 9 orphons, because counts were too low. According to a later analysis, TCR association rates differed among HLA loci, with DRB1 alleles showing the most associated TCRs and HLA-C alleles showing the fewest. Specific HLA alleles were associated with 16,951 TCR beta sequences at a false discovery rate of 0.05 in a later analysis. A cluster of highly shared sequence variants was judged likely to be a technical artifact of the sequencing pipeline. In a later genetic analysis, fewer N-insertions in productive TCRs were reported among donors in an Asian-associated ancestry cluster than the roughly 640-donor mean. HLA typing was unavailable for some donors at each locus, so association tests used only the typed subset.

The sequence was collected from a woman aged 40 to 50 in good health and CMV-seronegative. The sequenced sample consisted of PBMCs.

The CDR3 region reads CASSSRQGVNYGYTF. The DNA sequence is given as TGTGCCAGTAGTTCGAGACAGGGAGTCAACTATGGCTACACCTTC. The receptor chain draws on TRBV19 and TRBJ1-2; TRBD1 matches 7 bases in the middle. From V the trimming removes 5 bases and from J it removes 2 bases, while the gene matches leave 8 bases of the junction unaccounted for. The CDR3 runs 15 residues from the cysteine to the phenylalanine. Just the 45-base CDR3 DNA is kept, in frame starting at base 1. The CDR1 and CDR2 encoded by the germline V gene (reference sequence) are LNHDA and SQIVND.